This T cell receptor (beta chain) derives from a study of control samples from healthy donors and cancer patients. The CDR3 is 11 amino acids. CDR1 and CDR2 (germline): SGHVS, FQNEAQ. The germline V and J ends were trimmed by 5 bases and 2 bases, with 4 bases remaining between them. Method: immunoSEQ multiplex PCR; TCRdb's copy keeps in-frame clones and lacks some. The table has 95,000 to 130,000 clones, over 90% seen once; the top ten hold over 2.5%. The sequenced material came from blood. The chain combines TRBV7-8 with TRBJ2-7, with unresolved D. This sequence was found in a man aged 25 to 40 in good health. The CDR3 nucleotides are TGTGCCAGCAGCCACCCCTACGAGCAGTACTTC. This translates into CASSHPYEQYF.